The entry below describes one TCR beta chain. What it binds is unknown. The sequenced template was RNA, covering the TCR beta CDR3 region. HTBI primers were used in a first-round RT-PCR, which preceded a second-round multiplex PCR. TCRdb reanalysed the multiplex PCR reads using MiXCR and keeps one entry per CDR3 protein. The table records about 180,000 distinct CDR3 sequences, roughly 37% of them present only once. This sample was included in a study of Graves' ophthalmopathy and Graves' hyperthyroidism. Study at large: The blood sample was drawn at first diagnosis and before any treatment. General study findings and limits: Ophthalmopathy progression was predicted by the model at 55% to 71% sensitivity and under 75% specificity.

Thyroid ultrasound, orbital computed tomography, TRAb, serum thyroxine and clinical symptoms formed the basis of diagnosis. As the starting material, around 10 ml of fresh peripheral blood yielded the PBMCs. Sequenced material: peripheral blood. The clonotype was recovered from a woman in her thirties or forties with Graves' ophthalmopathy.

CDR3 DNA: TGCAGTGCTAGGACCGGGACTAGCGGCTGGGAGCAGTACTTC. It yields the protein CSARTGTSGWEQYF. V and J are TRBV20-1 and TRBJ2-7, with 11 bases identical to TRBD2. This CDR3 contains 14 residues. Germline-derived CDR1 and CDR2 are DFQATT and SNEGSKA (reference sequence). V trimming: 3 bases; J trimming: 7 bases; junction bases outside the gene matches: 8.